The present T cell receptor beta chain was sequenced within a study of cytomegalovirus exposure and HLA in healthy donors. Study information: A subsequent analysis stated that the roughly 120 validation repertoires were run on the same platform as the roughly 670 first-cohort repertoires. General study results and limits: Among TCR beta chains, those listed as cytomegalovirus-associated numbered over 150.

Per germline, CDR1 SGHRS and CDR2 YFSETQ. CDR3 length: 15 residues. Trimming took 0 bases from V and 3 from J, leaving 12 bases between them. The donors were members of the validation cohort, which comprised 90 to 150 subjects and was separate from the first cohort of 666 subjects. Remarks on this clone: No antigen is known for it.

Libraries were prepared by immunoSEQ multiplex PCR; TCRdb keeps only in-frame clonotypes and omits some of them. The table records 220,000 or so clones, roughly 84% of them present only once. The J gene is TRBJ2-5, the V gene TRBV5-1; tentatively, D is TRBD1 (6 bases). This TCR was sampled from a woman aged 25 to 39 in good health and CMV-seropositive. Input material: PBMCs. The CDR3 nucleotides are TGCGCCAGCAGCTTGGAGGACAGCAGTAAAGAGACCCAGTACTTC. Protein sequence: CASSLEDSSKETQYF.